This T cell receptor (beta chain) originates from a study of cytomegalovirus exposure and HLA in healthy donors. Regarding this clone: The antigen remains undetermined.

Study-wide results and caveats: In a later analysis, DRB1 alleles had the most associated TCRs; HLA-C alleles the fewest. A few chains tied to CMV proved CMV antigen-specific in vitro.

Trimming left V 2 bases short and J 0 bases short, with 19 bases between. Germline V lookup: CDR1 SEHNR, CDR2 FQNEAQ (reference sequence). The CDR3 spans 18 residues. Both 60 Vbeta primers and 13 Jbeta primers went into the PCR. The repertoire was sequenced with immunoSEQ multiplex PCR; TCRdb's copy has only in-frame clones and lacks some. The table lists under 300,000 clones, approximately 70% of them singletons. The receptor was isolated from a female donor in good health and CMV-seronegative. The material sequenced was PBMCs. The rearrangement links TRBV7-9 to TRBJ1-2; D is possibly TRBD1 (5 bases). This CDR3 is CASSLSRWGQMPNYGYTF. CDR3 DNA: TGTGCCAGCAGCTTAAGCCGGTGGGGCCAAATGCCTAACTATGGCTACACCTTC. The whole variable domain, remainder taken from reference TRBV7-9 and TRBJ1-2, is DTGVSQNPRHKITKRGQNVTFRCDPISEHNRLYWYRQTLGQGPEFLTYFQNEAQLEKSRLLSDRFSAERPKGSFSTLEIQRTEQGDSAMYLCASSLSRWGQMPNYGYTFGSGTRLTVV.